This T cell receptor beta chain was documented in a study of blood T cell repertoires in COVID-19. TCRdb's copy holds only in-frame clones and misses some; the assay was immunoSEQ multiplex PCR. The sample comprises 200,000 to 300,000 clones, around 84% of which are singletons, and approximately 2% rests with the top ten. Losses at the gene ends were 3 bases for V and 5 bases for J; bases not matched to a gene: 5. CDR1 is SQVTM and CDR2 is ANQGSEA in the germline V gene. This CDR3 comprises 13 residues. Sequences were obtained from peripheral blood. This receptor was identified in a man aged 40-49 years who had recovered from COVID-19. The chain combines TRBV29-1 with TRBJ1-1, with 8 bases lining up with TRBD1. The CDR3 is CSVDGQGGTEAFF. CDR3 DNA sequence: TGCAGCGTTGACGGACAGGGAGGAACTGAAGCTTTCTTT. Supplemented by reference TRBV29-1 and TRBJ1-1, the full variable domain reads SAVISQKPSRDICQRGTSLTIQCQVDSQVTMMFWYRQQPGQSLTLIATANQGSEATYESGFVIDKFPISRPNLTFSTLTVSNMSPEDSSIYLCSVDGQGGTEAFFGQGTRLTVV.